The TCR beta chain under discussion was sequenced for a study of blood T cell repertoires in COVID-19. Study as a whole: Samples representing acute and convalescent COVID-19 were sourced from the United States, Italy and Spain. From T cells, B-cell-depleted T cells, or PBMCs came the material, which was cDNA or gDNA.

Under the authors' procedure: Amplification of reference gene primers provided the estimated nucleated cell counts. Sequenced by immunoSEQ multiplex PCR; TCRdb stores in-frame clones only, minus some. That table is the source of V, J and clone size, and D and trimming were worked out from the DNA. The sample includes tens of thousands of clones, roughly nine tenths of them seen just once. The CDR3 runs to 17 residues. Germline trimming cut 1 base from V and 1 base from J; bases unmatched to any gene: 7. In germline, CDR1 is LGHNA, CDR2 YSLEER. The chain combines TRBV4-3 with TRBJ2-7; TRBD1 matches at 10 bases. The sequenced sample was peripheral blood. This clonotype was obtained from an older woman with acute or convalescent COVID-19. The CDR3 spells CASSQGPGQGMSYEQYF. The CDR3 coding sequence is TGCGCCAGCAGCCAAGGCCCGGGACAGGGGATGTCCTACGAGCAGTACTTC.